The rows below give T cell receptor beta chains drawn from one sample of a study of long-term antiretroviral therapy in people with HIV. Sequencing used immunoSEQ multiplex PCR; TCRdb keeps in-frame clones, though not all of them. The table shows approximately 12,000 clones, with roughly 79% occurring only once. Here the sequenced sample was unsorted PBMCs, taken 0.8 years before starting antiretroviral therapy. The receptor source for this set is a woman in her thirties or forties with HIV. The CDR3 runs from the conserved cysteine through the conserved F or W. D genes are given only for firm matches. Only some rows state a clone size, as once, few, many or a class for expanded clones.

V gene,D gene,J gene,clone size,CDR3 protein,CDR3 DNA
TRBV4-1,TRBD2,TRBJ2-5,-,CASSQVEKTSGQETQYF,TGCGCCAGCAGCCAAGTCGAAAAGACTAGCGGCCAAGAGACCCAGTACTTC
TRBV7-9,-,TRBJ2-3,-,CASSKQGDTQYF,TGTGCCAGCAGCAAACAGGGAGATACGCAGTATTTT
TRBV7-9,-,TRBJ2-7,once,CASSLTSGEQYF,TGTGCCAGCAGCCTAACCTCCGGCGAGCAGTACTTC
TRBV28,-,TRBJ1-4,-,CASSYDPFAGEKLFF,TGTGCCAGCAGTTACGATCCGTTCGCGGGTGAAAAACTGTTTTTT
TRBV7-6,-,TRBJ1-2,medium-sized,CASSLFGFYGYTF,TGTGCCAGCAGCTTATTTGGGTTCTATGGCTACACCTTC
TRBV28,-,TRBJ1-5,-,CASSLSRGNQPQHF,TGTGCCAGCAGTTTATCCAGGGGTAATCAGCCCCAGCATTTT
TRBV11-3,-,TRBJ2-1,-,CASSLSWGIGNEQFF,TGTGCCAGCAGCCTCTCTTGGGGGATCGGCAATGAGCAGTTCTTC
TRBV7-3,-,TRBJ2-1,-,CASSPGTASYNEQFF,TGTGCCAGCAGCCCCGGGACGGCGTCCTACAATGAGCAGTTCTTC
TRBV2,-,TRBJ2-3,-,CASSVVGVNTDTQYF,TGTGCCAGCAGTGTGGTGGGAGTGAACACAGATACGCAGTATTTT
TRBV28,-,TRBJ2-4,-,CASSLGTDAKNIQYF,TGTGCCAGCAGTTTGGGAACTGATGCCAAAAACATTCAGTACTTC
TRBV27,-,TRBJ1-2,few,CASSFDGGNGYTF,TGTGCCAGCAGTTTTGACGGGGGCAATGGCTACACCTTC
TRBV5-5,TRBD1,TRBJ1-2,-,CASSLGGDRGIITRYGYTF,TGTGCCAGCAGCTTGGGGGGGGACAGGGGAATTATAACGCGCTATGGCTACACCTTC
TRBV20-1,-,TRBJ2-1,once,CSAPGYNEQFF,TGCAGTGCTCCCGGGTACAATGAGCAGTTCTTC
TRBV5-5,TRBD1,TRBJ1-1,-,CASTQGEGTEAFF,TGTGCCAGCACCCAGGGGGAAGGCACTGAAGCTTTCTTT
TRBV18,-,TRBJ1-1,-,CASSPPWGGGFTEAFF,TGTGCCAGCTCACCACCTTGGGGAGGGGGGTTCACTGAAGCTTTCTTT
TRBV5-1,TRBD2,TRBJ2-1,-,CASSAPGLGVAEQFF,TGCGCCAGCAGCGCGCCGGGACTAGGGGTCGCGGAGCAGTTCTTC
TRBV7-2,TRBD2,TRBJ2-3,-,CASSLAPLAGVTDTQYF,TGTGCCAGCAGCTTAGCTCCGCTAGCGGGAGTCACAGATACGCAGTATTTT
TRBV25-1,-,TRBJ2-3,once,CASSTPGANTDTQYF,TGTGCCAGCAGTACACCGGGAGCGAACACAGATACGCAGTATTTT
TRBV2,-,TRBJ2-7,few,CASMLGENYEQYF,TGTGCCAGCATGCTCGGGGAGAACTACGAGCAGTACTTC
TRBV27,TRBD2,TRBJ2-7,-,CASSSGSLPYEQYF,TGTGCCAGCAGTAGCGGGAGTCTGCCCTACGAGCAGTACTTC
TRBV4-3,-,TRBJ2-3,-,CASSQGGYAGTTDTQYF,TGCGCCAGCAGCCAAGGTGGCTACGCAGGGACCACAGATACGCAGTATTTT
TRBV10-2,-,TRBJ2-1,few,CASSELVTANEQFF,TGCGCCAGCAGTGAACTCGTCACGGCCAATGAGCAGTTCTTC
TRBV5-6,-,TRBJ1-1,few,CASSTYREAFF,TGTGCCAGCAGCACGTATCGGGAAGCTTTCTTT
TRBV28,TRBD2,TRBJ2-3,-,CASGLDSGRASTDTQYF,TGTGCCAGCGGACTGGATAGCGGGAGGGCGTCCACAGATACGCAGTATTTT
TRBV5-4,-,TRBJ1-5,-,CASSLGPDSNQPQHF,TGTGCCAGCAGCTTGGGGCCCGATAGCAATCAGCCCCAGCATTTT
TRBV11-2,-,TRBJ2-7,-,CASSLDVEKREYF,TGTGCCAGCAGCTTAGATGTAGAGAAGCGTGAGTACTTC
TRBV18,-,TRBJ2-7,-,CASSPSSGGNYEQYF,TGTGCCAGCTCACCTAGCTCAGGGGGGAACTACGAGCAGTACTTC
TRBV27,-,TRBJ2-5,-,CASSFSGGETETQYF,TGTGCCAGCAGTTTTTCCGGCGGGGAGACGGAGACCCAGTACTTC
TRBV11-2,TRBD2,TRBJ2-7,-,CASSLPGLATDEQYF,TGTGCCAGCAGCTTACCGGGACTAGCGACGGACGAGCAGTACTTC
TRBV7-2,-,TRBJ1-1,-,CASSLRLGGLNTEAFF,TGTGCCAGCAGCTTACGGTTGGGAGGGTTGAACACTGAAGCTTTCTTT